This TCR beta chain comes out of a study of blood T cells in healthy people across ages (dated by TCRdb to about 2015). Study-wide context: Template switching captured roughly one uniquely barcoded TCR beta cDNA molecule per two T cells in model experiments. To track age-related changes in TCR beta repertoire diversity, the study relied on deep sequencing normalized with unique cDNA molecular identifiers. The donors were divided into four age groups: young (average around 17 years), middle-aged (under 40), aged (approximately 62) and long-lived (more than 75). To avoid experimental bias, donors of different ages were distributed randomly across sequencing lanes. The study analyzed two additional independent replicas of 1 million unique cDNA reads from the same blood draw for two donors, one aged 18 to 30 and one aged 80 or older. The paper as a whole reports these results and caveats: Because donor CMV infection status was unknown, age-related changes in expanded clonotypes were potentially confounded. Total diversity estimates from one million sequenced T cells were considered lower bounds and underestimates. As age increased, observed TCR beta diversity per million T cells dropped in a roughly linear way, and a significant reduction was already evident by age about 36. Because profiling used bulk unsorted PBMCs, naive and antigen-experienced compartments could not be compared conclusively. A strong correlation was found between observed TCR beta diversity and the percentage of naive T cells measured by flow cytometry. Compared with the aged group, the long-lived group had more naive CD4+ T cells, fewer expanded clones and increased TCR diversity, suggesting age selection.

Of note for this clonotype: What this receptor recognizes is not known. Per-nucleotide qualities are absent, and no much larger clonotype sits a single base away.

The donors were around 39 Caucasian individuals from Russia, aged 6 to 90 years, who were systemically healthy. Approximately 10 milliliters of peripheral blood were collected from each donor into EDTA-treated Vacutainer tubes. Ficoll-Paque density-gradient centrifugation was used to isolate PBMCs, with at least 7 million per sample. Total RNA, at least 6 micrograms per sample, was extracted from PBMCs with Trizol reagent. For every donor, an aliquot of PBMCs went through flow cytometry to measure the percentages of naive CD45RAhigh/CD27high T cells. The library came from 5' RACE. The reads were generated on an Illumina HiSeq 2500. A second PCR of roughly 7 to 12 cycles was run with a J-beta primer mix and a sample-barcoded 5' primer. A unique molecular identifier was introduced onto each TCR beta cDNA molecule by a template-switch 5' adaptor carrying 12 random nucleotides. Each sample yielded at least 2.5 million CDR3-containing paired-end reads. First-strand cDNA synthesis was performed from all RNA using the Mint cDNA synthesis kit, with priming by a TRBC-specific oligonucleotide. Following uracil-DNA glycosylase treatment, all cDNA underwent a first 18-cycle PCR with the universal primers M1SS and BC2_uni_R. On the study's bioinformatics: For normalization, 1 million high-quality reads, each with a distinct molecular identifier, were randomly selected from each sample. Reads sharing molecular identifiers were discarded rather than binned into consensus sequences. CDR3 identification, clonotype clustering and error correction used MiTCR with a Q25 quality threshold and the strictest error-elimination algorithm. Lower-bound total TCR beta diversity was estimated with a nonparametric unseen species model using Euler transformation. Clones were called with MiXCR by TCRdb after fastp trimmed the public reads at Q25, and only in-frame beta chains were retained. One record per CDR3 amino acid sequence lists the most common genes and DNA. TCRdb, not the original authors, processed these V and J calls. Across this sample there are around 1.5 million distinct CDR3 sequences, with 59% seen only once. In total, the top ten clones hold 6.7% of the sample.

The V end loses 1 base and the J end loses 7 bases, and a stretch of 19 bases separates them. Taken from the germline V gene (reference sequence), the CDR1 and CDR2 loops are GTSNPN and SVGIG. The CDR3 holds 15 amino acids from the cysteine to the phenylalanine. CDR3 DNA only is kept here, 45 bases in frame from base 1. Sequencing was carried out using blood. The sequence links TRBV30 to TRBJ1-2, and TRBD1 may be the D gene, going by 6 matching bases. The clonotype was recovered from a man younger than 30 in good health. Here is the DNA: TGTGCCTGGAGTGCACAGGGCACACCTATTCTTGGCTACACCTTC. It translates as CAWSAQGTPILGYTF.